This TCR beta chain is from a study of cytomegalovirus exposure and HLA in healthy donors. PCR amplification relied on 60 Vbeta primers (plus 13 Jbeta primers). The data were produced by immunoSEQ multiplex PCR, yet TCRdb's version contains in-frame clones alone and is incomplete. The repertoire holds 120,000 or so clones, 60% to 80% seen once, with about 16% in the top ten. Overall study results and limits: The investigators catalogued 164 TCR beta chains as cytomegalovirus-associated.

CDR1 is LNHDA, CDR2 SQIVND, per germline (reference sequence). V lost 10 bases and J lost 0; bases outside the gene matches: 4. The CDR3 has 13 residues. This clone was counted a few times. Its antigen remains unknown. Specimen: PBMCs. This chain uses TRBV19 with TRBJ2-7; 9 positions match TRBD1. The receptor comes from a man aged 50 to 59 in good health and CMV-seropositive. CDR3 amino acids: CANPQGASYEQYF. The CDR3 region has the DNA TGTGCCAACCCACAGGGGGCCTCCTACGAGCAGTACTTC.